A selection of T cell receptor beta chains follows, all from one sample in a study of human T cells and chemical hapten exposure. In TCRdb, the RACE reads were re-called with MiXCR into one record per CDR3 protein. The sample consists of more than 80,000 distinct CDR3 sequences, around 12% of them appearing once. This specimen consisted of whole blood, obtained in connection with sensitization to the hapten diphenylcyclopropenone (DPC). These receptors originate from a woman aged 45 to 65 with alopecia areata. Some clones in this sample may be carry-over from other donors' samples. The CDR3 runs from the conserved cysteine through the conserved F or W. D genes are given only for firm matches. Rows give clone size only sometimes, using once, few, many, or a class for an expanded clone.

j_call: TRBJ2-7
d_call: .
v_call: TRBV6-1
clone_size: .
cdr3_nt: TGTGCCAGCGAGACCCGGCAGGGAGGTACCGGGCAGTACTTC
cdr3_aa: CASETRQGGTGQYF

j_call: TRBJ1-6
d_call: TRBD1
v_call: TRBV10-3
clone_size: few
cdr3_nt: TGTGCCATCAGTGGATCAGACAGGGCCCAATCACCCCTCCACTTT
cdr3_aa: CAISGSDRAQSPLHF

j_call: TRBJ2-3
d_call: TRBD2
v_call: TRBV20-1
clone_size: many
cdr3_nt: TGCAGTGCCGCTAGCGGGGGGGCCTCAGATACGCAGTATTTT
cdr3_aa: CSAASGGASDTQYF

j_call: TRBJ2-2
d_call: TRBD2
v_call: TRBV7-9
clone_size: few
cdr3_nt: TGTGCCAGCAGCTTAAGACAAGCGGGGATCAACACCGGGGAGCTGTTTTTT
cdr3_aa: CASSLRQAGINTGELFF

j_call: TRBJ2-1
d_call: .
v_call: TRBV5-5
clone_size: few
cdr3_nt: TGTGCCAGCAGCTTGGACGGTGCTTACAATGAGCAGTTCTTC
cdr3_aa: CASSLDGAYNEQFF

j_call: TRBJ1-4
d_call: .
v_call: TRBV3-1
clone_size: few
cdr3_nt: TGTGCCAGCAGCCACTACAGGTCTTCTAATGAAAAACTGTTTTTT
cdr3_aa: CASSHYRSSNEKLFF

j_call: TRBJ1-5
d_call: .
v_call: TRBV14
clone_size: .
cdr3_nt: TGTGCCAGCAGCCAAGATGAAGTTCAGCCCCAGCATTTT
cdr3_aa: CASSQDEVQPQHF

j_call: TRBJ2-5
d_call: .
v_call: TRBV29-1
clone_size: .
cdr3_nt: TGCAGCGGGACCAACAGGGGACTTGGGGAGACCCAGTACTTC
cdr3_aa: CSGTNRGLGETQYF

j_call: TRBJ1-1
d_call: .
v_call: TRBV12-3/TRBV12-4
clone_size: few
cdr3_nt: TGTGCCAGCAGTTCGCAGAAGAGCACTGAAGCTTTCTTT
cdr3_aa: CASSSQKSTEAFF

j_call: TRBJ2-5
d_call: .
v_call: TRBV18
clone_size: many
cdr3_nt: TGTGCCAGCTCATCCTCTCAAGAGACCCAGTACTTC
cdr3_aa: CASSSSQETQYF

j_call: TRBJ1-1
d_call: TRBD1
v_call: TRBV6-5
clone_size: many
cdr3_nt: TGTGCCAGCAGTTACAGGGACAGGTTTGAAGCTTTCTTT
cdr3_aa: CASSYRDRFEAFF

j_call: TRBJ1-1
d_call: TRBD1
v_call: TRBV28
clone_size: many
cdr3_nt: TGTGCCAGCAGTGAGGGGACAGCCGAAGCTTTCTTT
cdr3_aa: CASSEGTAEAFF

j_call: TRBJ1-3
d_call: .
v_call: TRBV2
clone_size: .
cdr3_nt: TGTGCCAGCGAGATGATGCGCACCATATATTTT
cdr3_aa: CASEMMRTIYF

j_call: TRBJ2-2
d_call: .
v_call: TRBV27
clone_size: .
cdr3_nt: TGTGCCAGCAGTCCCTCGGCGGGAAACACCGGGGAGCTGTTTTTT
cdr3_aa: CASSPSAGNTGELFF

j_call: TRBJ2-2
d_call: TRBD1
v_call: TRBV9
clone_size: .
cdr3_nt: TGTGCCAGCAGCGCCAAGGGACAGCTTACCGGGGAGCTGTTTTTT
cdr3_aa: CASSAKGQLTGELFF

j_call: TRBJ1-2
d_call: TRBD1
v_call: TRBV10-3
clone_size: many
cdr3_nt: TGTGCCATCAGTGAGTCTTTGACAGGGGACTATGGCTACACCTTC
cdr3_aa: CAISESLTGDYGYTF

j_call: TRBJ2-7
d_call: .
v_call: TRBV24-1
clone_size: many
cdr3_nt: TGTGCCACCAGTCCAGGCACGGCCTACGAGCAGTACTTC
cdr3_aa: CATSPGTAYEQYF

j_call: TRBJ1-1
d_call: TRBD1
v_call: TRBV28
clone_size: many
cdr3_nt: TGTGCCAGGTACTACAGGGGTTGGATGAACACTGAAGCTTTCTTT
cdr3_aa: CARYYRGWMNTEAFF

j_call: TRBJ2-7
d_call: .
v_call: TRBV4-1
clone_size: .
cdr3_nt: TGCGCCAGCGCTAGCTCCTACGAGCAGTACTTC
cdr3_aa: CASASSYEQYF

j_call: TRBJ1-4
d_call: .
v_call: TRBV5-1
clone_size: .
cdr3_nt: TGCGCCAGCAGCTTGGTTAGCCAGAATGAAAAACTGTTTTTT
cdr3_aa: CASSLVSQNEKLFF

j_call: TRBJ2-5
d_call: .
v_call: TRBV7-9
clone_size: few
cdr3_nt: TGTGCCAGCACCTTGGGACAAGCCTACCAAGAGACCCAGTACTTC
cdr3_aa: CASTLGQAYQETQYF

j_call: TRBJ1-3
d_call: .
v_call: TRBV29-1
clone_size: few
cdr3_nt: TGCAGCGTGGCGATCTCTGGAAACACCATATATTTT
cdr3_aa: CSVAISGNTIYF

j_call: TRBJ2-1
d_call: TRBD2
v_call: TRBV29-1
clone_size: .
cdr3_nt: TGCAGCGTTGAAGCGGCGCTAGCGGGAGGAGGAGAGCAGTTCTTC
cdr3_aa: CSVEAALAGGGEQFF

j_call: TRBJ2-3
d_call: .
v_call: TRBV28
clone_size: few
cdr3_nt: TGTGCCAGCAGTTTATTAATGGGGACCGTAAAGGCAGATACGCAGTATTTT
cdr3_aa: CASSLLMGTVKADTQYF

j_call: TRBJ1-5
d_call: TRBD1
v_call: TRBV6-6
clone_size: many
cdr3_nt: TGTGCCAGCAGCAAACAGGGGTATAGCAATCAGCCCCAGCATTTT
cdr3_aa: CASSKQGYSNQPQHF

j_call: TRBJ2-7
d_call: .
v_call: TRBV4-3
clone_size: few
cdr3_nt: TGCGCCAGCAGCCAGGGCAGGACATCTGCCTACGAGCAGTACTTC
cdr3_aa: CASSQGRTSAYEQYF

j_call: TRBJ2-7
d_call: TRBD2
v_call: TRBV20-1
clone_size: .
cdr3_nt: TGCAGTGCCCCCCCTAGCGGGAGCTTCTACGAGCAGTACTTC
cdr3_aa: CSAPPSGSFYEQYF

j_call: TRBJ2-7
d_call: .
v_call: TRBV20-1
clone_size: many
cdr3_nt: TGCAGTGCTAGTGGGGCGGGTGGAATTTCCTACGAGCAGTACTTC
cdr3_aa: CSASGAGGISYEQYF

j_call: TRBJ1-1
d_call: .
v_call: TRBV18
clone_size: few
cdr3_nt: TGTGCCAGCTCACTAGACACCCAGAACACTGAAGCTTTCTTT
cdr3_aa: CASSLDTQNTEAFF

j_call: TRBJ1-2
d_call: .
v_call: TRBV28
clone_size: .
cdr3_nt: TGTGCCAGCAGAAGCGGGGGGGATAACTATGGCTACACCTTC
cdr3_aa: CASRSGGDNYGYTF

j_call: TRBJ2-1
d_call: TRBD2
v_call: TRBV2
clone_size: .
cdr3_nt: TGTGCCAACCGGAGCGGGATCGGGGTTAATGAGCAGTTCTTC
cdr3_aa: CANRSGIGVNEQFF

j_call: TRBJ2-7
d_call: TRBD1
v_call: TRBV5-1
clone_size: .
cdr3_nt: TGCGCCAGCAGCTCGGGACAGGCAAACTACGAGCAGTACTTC
cdr3_aa: CASSSGQANYEQYF

j_call: TRBJ1-3
d_call: .
v_call: TRBV7-6
clone_size: many
cdr3_nt: TGTGCCAGCAGCTTCCAACCTCCGGGCCCTGGAAACACCATATATTTT
cdr3_aa: CASSFQPPGPGNTIYF

j_call: TRBJ2-7
d_call: TRBD1
v_call: TRBV28
clone_size: .
cdr3_nt: TGTGCCAGCAGTTTGACAGGGAACCTCTACGAGCAGTACTTC
cdr3_aa: CASSLTGNLYEQYF

j_call: TRBJ2-3
d_call: TRBD2
v_call: TRBV18
clone_size: few
cdr3_nt: TGTGCCAGCTCACTTTCCCCCGGACTAGCGGGGGGGCGGAGCACAGATACGCAGTATTTT
cdr3_aa: CASSLSPGLAGGRSTDTQYF

j_call: TRBJ1-6
d_call: TRBD1
v_call: TRBV5-8
clone_size: few
cdr3_nt: TGTGCCAGCAGCTTGGGGACAGGGAGCTCATATAATTCACCCCTCCACTTT
cdr3_aa: CASSLGTGSSYNSPLHF

j_call: TRBJ1-4
d_call: .
v_call: TRBV7-2
clone_size: few
cdr3_nt: TGTGCCAGCAGCCTCCAGGGTGAAAAACTGTTTTTT
cdr3_aa: CASSLQGEKLFF

j_call: TRBJ1-1
d_call: .
v_call: TRBV7-6
clone_size: few
cdr3_nt: TGTGCCAGCAGCATACAGGGACCGAACACTGAAGCTTTCTTT
cdr3_aa: CASSIQGPNTEAFF

j_call: TRBJ2-7
d_call: .
v_call: TRBV13
clone_size: .
cdr3_nt: TGTGCCAGCAGCCCCGGGCCTAGCGATGACGAGCAGTACTTC
cdr3_aa: CASSPGPSDDEQYF

j_call: TRBJ2-3
d_call: TRBD2
v_call: TRBV5-1
clone_size: many
cdr3_nt: TGCGCCAGCAGCAGACGACTAGCGGGAGGTGCAGATACGCAGTATTTT
cdr3_aa: CASSRRLAGGADTQYF

j_call: TRBJ2-3
d_call: .
v_call: TRBV4-3
clone_size: few
cdr3_nt: TGCGCCAGCAGCCAAGATCTAGCAGGGGATACGCAGTATTTT
cdr3_aa: CASSQDLAGDTQYF

j_call: TRBJ2-7
d_call: .
v_call: TRBV11-2
clone_size: .
cdr3_nt: TGTGCCAGCAGCTTAGCCCCCGCTAGGGGCGAGCAGTACTTC
cdr3_aa: CASSLAPARGEQYF

j_call: TRBJ2-7
d_call: .
v_call: TRBV20-1
clone_size: few
cdr3_nt: TGCAGTGCTGCCCGGGACCCCGCCAGCGAGCAGTACTTC
cdr3_aa: CSAARDPASEQYF

j_call: TRBJ2-7
d_call: .
v_call: TRBV27
clone_size: many
cdr3_nt: TGTGCCAGCAGTTCCCCTCCCCCGCTGGATAGGTCCTACGAGCAGTACTTC
cdr3_aa: CASSSPPPLDRSYEQYF

j_call: TRBJ1-1
d_call: .
v_call: TRBV6-2/TRBV6-3
clone_size: .
cdr3_nt: TGTGCCATCCGAGGAGGGCTCCGAAACACTGAAGCTTTCTTT
cdr3_aa: CAIRGGLRNTEAFF